The clone carrying this T cell receptor beta chain was counted a few times. Its cognate antigen is unknown. Germline CDR1 SGHAT, CDR2 FQNNGV. This CDR3 comprises 14 residues. Trimming removed 4 bases at V and 3 bases at J, with 10 bases between. This specimen belongs to a study of regulatory T cells in long-lasting Graves disease. Study results and limitations: Blood alone, not thyroid tissue, was studied.

The time point was: persistent/refractory GD, antithyroid drugs over 5 years with positive TRAb. Scientists built the TCR library using RNA that was extracted from PBMCs. Roughly 9.6-milliliter peripheral blood samples went into EDTA tubes. TCR beta libraries were built with iRepertoire HTBI primers and Arm-PCR of CDR3 regions. A single record per CDR3 protein comes from TCRdb applying MiXCR to the multiplex PCR reads. The top ten hold about two fifths of the sample, which has roughly 700,000 distinct CDR3 sequences, 25% to 30% seen once. This specimen consisted of peripheral blood mononuclear cells (PBMCs), obtained when the disease was refractory, from a patient treated with antithyroid drugs. The V call is TRBV11-2, the J call TRBJ1-5; D is unclear. This TCR came from a female donor with Graves disease. This CDR3 reads CASSSWILNQPQHF. CDR3 in DNA: TGTGCCAGCAGCTCCTGGATACTCAATCAGCCCCAGCATTTT.